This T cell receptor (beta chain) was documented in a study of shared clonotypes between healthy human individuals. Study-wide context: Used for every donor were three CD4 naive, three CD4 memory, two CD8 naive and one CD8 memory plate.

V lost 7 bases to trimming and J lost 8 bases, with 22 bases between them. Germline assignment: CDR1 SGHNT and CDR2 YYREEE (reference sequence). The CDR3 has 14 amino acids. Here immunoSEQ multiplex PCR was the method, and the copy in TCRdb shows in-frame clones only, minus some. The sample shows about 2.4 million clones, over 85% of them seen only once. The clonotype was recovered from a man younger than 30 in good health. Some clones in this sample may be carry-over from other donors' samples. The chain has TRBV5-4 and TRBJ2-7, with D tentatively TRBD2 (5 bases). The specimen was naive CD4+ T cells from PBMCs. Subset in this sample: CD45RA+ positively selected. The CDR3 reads CASAGRYGSGKQYF. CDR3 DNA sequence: TGTGCCAGCGCGGGCCGGTACGGGTCAGGAAAGCAGTACTTC.